This T cell receptor beta chain was documented in a study of cytomegalovirus exposure and HLA in healthy donors. This clone has a single count. What it recognizes is unknown. With 60 Vbeta and 13 Jbeta primers, the PCR was carried out. Produced via immunoSEQ multiplex PCR; TCRdb's table is partial and in-frame only. The repertoire has around 200,000 clones, roughly 78% of them found once; the top ten carry under 0.8%. While unrecorded immune exposures were likely, the donors were nominally healthy when sampled. General study results and limits: The majority of CMV-associated TCR beta chains were reported as apparently HLA-restricted in a later analysis. Most TCRs appeared rarely, but some public TCRs recurred in many donors.

Trimming removed 1 base from V and 6 bases from J, with 12 bases in between. The CDR3 runs to 14 residues. Germline lookup yields CDR1 SGHAT and CDR2 FQNNGV. The clonotype was recovered from a boy younger than 18 in good health and CMV-seronegative. The material sequenced was PBMCs. This chain uses TRBV11-2 with TRBJ2-5; maybe TRBD1 (5 bases). The CDR3 nucleotides read TGTGCCAGCAGCTTAGGCTCAGGGTTGAAGACCCAGTACTTC. Encoded protein: CASSLGSGLKTQYF.